Presented here are 4 T cell receptor beta chains from one specimen sequenced in a study of cytomegalovirus exposure and HLA in healthy donors. Primers for the PCR totalled 60 Vbeta and 13 Jbeta. Data came from immunoSEQ multiplex PCR; TCRdb stores just in-frame clones and leaves some out. Among some 97,000 clones listed, more than 65% were seen once. The sequencing input was PBMCs. These receptors came from a woman under 30 in good health and CMV-seronegative.

The genes are TRBV11-2 and TRBJ2-2, with a possible D match to TRBD1 (6 bases). Trimming removed 7 bases from V and 5 bases from J, with 20 bases in between. Per germline, CDR1 SGHAT and CDR2 FQNNGV. The CDR3 spans 16 residues. CDR3 region: CASTPTGQGWTGELFF. DNA of the CDR3: TGTGCCAGCACCCCGACGGGGCAGGGGTGGACCGGGGAGCTGTTTTTT.

This chain joins TRBV29-1 and TRBJ1-2; D is unclear. The CDR3 length is 11 residues. Germline CDR1 SQVTM, CDR2 ANQGSEA. V lost 7 bases and J lost 8, with 14 bases in between. For the CDR3, the DNA is TGCAGCGCCCCCAGAGCGAGGGGCTACACCTTC. The encoded protein is CSAPRARGYTF.

Only one count was recorded for this clone. As DNA, the CDR3 is TGTGCCAGCAGTGACTCGCTAGCGGGATACAATGAGCAGTTCTTC. This encodes CASSDSLAGYNEQFF. This sequence joins TRBV2 and TRBJ2-1; 9 bases line up with TRBD2. Germline values: CDR1 SNHLY, CDR2 FYNNEI. J lost 4 bases, V lost 3 bases, and 4 bases had no gene match. The CDR3 spans 15 residues.

The V and J genes are TRBV4-3 and TRBJ2-2; 7 nucleotides align to TRBD1. V gave up 0 bases and J gave up 2 bases; unmatched junction bases: 9. The CDR3 is 18 amino acids. In germline, CDR1 is LGHNA, CDR2 YSLEER. This CDR3 is CASSQESTGTDNTGELFF. The DNA of the CDR3 is TGCGCCAGCAGCCAAGAGTCGACCGGGACAGATAACACCGGGGAGCTGTTTTTT.